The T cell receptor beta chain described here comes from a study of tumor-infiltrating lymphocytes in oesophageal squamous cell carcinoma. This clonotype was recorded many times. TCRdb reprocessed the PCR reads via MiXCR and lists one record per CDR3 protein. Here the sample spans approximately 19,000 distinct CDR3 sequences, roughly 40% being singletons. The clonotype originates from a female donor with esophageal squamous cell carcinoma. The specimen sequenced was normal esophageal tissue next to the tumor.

The CDR3 protein is CASSLKGRGDYGYTF. CDR3 DNA: TGTGCCAGCAGTTTGAAGGGACGGGGCGACTATGGCTACACCTTC. V gene TRBV12-3 or TRBV12-4 combines with J gene TRBJ1-2; maybe TRBD1 (5 bases). This CDR3 spans 15 amino acids. V dropped 3 bases and J dropped 3 bases, with 14 bases sitting between them.